This paragraph covers one T cell receptor beta chain sequence. The target of this receptor is not known. It has no much larger one-base neighbor in the sample; base qualities were not kept. PBMCs were isolated by Ficoll-Paque density gradient centrifugation. The CDR1 and CDR2 encoded by the germline V gene (reference sequence) are MNHNY and SVGAGI. V is cut by 2 bases and J by 6 bases, and the space between the germline ends is 7 bases. CDR3 length: 12 amino acids, cysteine to phenylalanine. CDR3 DNA only is kept here, 36 bases in frame from base 1. The data stem from a study of T-cell memory formation after mild COVID-19 (dated by TCRdb to the early 2020s). The study in broad terms: TCR sequence clusters from the two donors were largely donor specific. Longitudinal TCRalpha and TCRbeta repertoire sequencing tracked T-cell clones expanding and contracting after mild COVID-19 in a couple of donors. Two young, previously healthy adult volunteers made up the cohort, one male and one female.

Instrument on record: Illumina NovaSeq 6000. Using 5'RACE with constant-segment primers, TCRalpha and TCRbeta cDNA libraries were constructed, with sample barcodes and unique molecular identifiers added in the process. Trizol reagent was used to extract RNA from every sample. Amplification of the libraries took two PCR steps, and the second step added a second sample barcode plus Illumina TruSeq adapters. Sequencing of the libraries was done on an Illumina NovaSeq, producing 2 x 150 bp paired-end reads. Per the authors' processing: Demultiplexing of reads and collapsing into UMI-guided consensus sequences were performed with migec v1.2.7. Using mixcr v2.1.11, UMI consensuses were aligned to TRA and TRB V and J templates and then assembled into clonotypes. A clonotype was counted as expanded or contracted only when both edgeR and NoisET called the clonotype significant, with the noise models trained on biological replicates. For edgeR calls, a false discovery rate-adjusted p below 0.01 and a log2 fold-change threshold of 1 were applied. As an exploratory analysis of dynamics, max-normalized trajectories of the 1000 most abundant clonotypes were examined with PCA combined with hierarchical clustering. Separately sequenced CD4+ and CD8+ repertoires were used to assign a CD4 or CD8 phenotype to each responding clone. The public reads were run again by TCRdb, first through fastp at Q25 and then through MiXCR, and only productive beta chains were kept. Each CDR3 protein appears once, grouped with its most common genes and DNA. These V and J calls derive from TCRdb rather than the authors' analysis. This sample lists roughly 100,000 distinct CDR3 sequences; roughly an eighth were detected once. Around 26% of the sample goes to the ten largest clones.

What the research found in general, with its limitations: The study included only a couple of mild cases, and larger cohorts that include severe cases with pre-infection samples were judged to be necessary. SARS-CoV-2 specificity was not confirmed for the second-wave clones peaking on day 37. Balanced CD4/CD8 phenotypes were observed for clones contracting from day 15 to 85, whereas a bias towards CD4+ was observed for a second wave of clones expanding from day 15 to 37. The detection of some responding clones in pre-infection memory suggests that pre-existing cross-reactive memory T cells joined the SARS-CoV-2 response. Contracting CD4+ clones appeared mostly in the CM and EM memory subsets, whereas CD8+ clones were enriched in EMRA.

This TCR came from an adult woman who had mild COVID-19 (a few samples of this study predate the infection). The sample titles of this study are shuffled in the database, so cell type and time point are left out; the donor was told from shared clones. This chain joins TRBV6-6 to TRBJ1-1; the D gene cannot be resolved reliably. Sequences were obtained from PBMCs or a T cell subset sorted from them (not recorded which). The DNA is as follows: TGTGCCAGCAGTTACCTCTCGTCTGAAGCTTTCTTT. The resulting protein is CASSYLSSEAFF.